This T cell receptor (beta chain) was identified during a study of CD8+ T cells in alopecia areata. Findings and caveats of the study: The study found higher clonality in lesional than normal scalp, especially in alopecia totalis/universalis.

Following extraction, RNA underwent reverse transcription to cDNA, which served as the sequencing template. Clones were sequenced by immunoSEQ multiplex PCR, and TCRdb holds only the in-frame ones, with some missing. Seen here are roughly 180,000 clones, over 55% observed once, and the top ten hold around 1.8%. Comments on this clone: Its cognate antigen is unknown.

The CDR3 has 13 amino acids. V shed 6 bases and J shed 5 bases, with 14 bases lying between them. The V gene's germline CDR1 is SQVTM and CDR2 ANQGSEA. The chain uses TRBV29-1 and TRBJ2-1; D is possibly TRBD1 (6 bases). The specimen comprised CD4+ T cells sorted from blood, sampled at week 0. This sequence was found in a human donor with alopecia areata. CDR3 sequence (DNA): TGCAGCGTCTTCTGGACAGTTAACAATGAGCAGTTCTTC. Translation gives CSVFWTVNNEQFF.